This T cell receptor beta chain was obtained from a study of early T cells in non-severe SARS-CoV-2 infection. Findings and limits, study-wide: The study's VDJdb matching favored anti-spike CD8 responses and missed private and CD4 specificities.

A single record per CDR3 protein comes from TCRdb applying MiXCR to the 5' RACE reads. The repertoire holds 80,000 to 100,000 distinct CDR3 sequences, with 9.5% to 11% as singletons. This clonotype has ten or more counts. Antigen specificity is unknown. Germline CDR1 reads SGHRS; CDR2 reads YFSETQ. The CDR3 totals 13 residues. V dropped 3 bases and J dropped 2; count of bases not matched to a gene: 2. V is TRBV5-1 and J is TRBJ2-7; 7 positions agree with TRBD1. The input for sequencing was whole blood, taken at baseline. The source of this sequence is an adult who was a healthcare worker with PCR-confirmed SARS-CoV-2 infection or an uninfected control (not recorded which). CDR3 DNA: TGCGCCAGCAGCTACGACAGGGCCTACGAGCAGTACTTC. Encoded protein: CASSYDRAYEQYF.